These 22 T cell receptor beta chains share one sample of origin, sequenced in a study of blood T cell repertoires in COVID-19. Assay used: immunoSEQ multiplex PCR; TCRdb lists only in-frame clones, some missing. The sample holds 450,000 or so clones, approximately 90% seen once. Sequences were obtained from peripheral blood. Receptors originate from a man between 18 and 29 years old with COVID-19, enrolled during active disease.

This chain links TRBV11-3 with TRBJ2-5, with TRBD2 identical over 12 bases. Germline V gene lookup returns CDR1 SGHNT and CDR2 YENEEA. J lost 3 bases, V lost 5 bases, and 10 bases had no gene match. This CDR3 region has 17 residues. CDR3 sequence reads: CASSPRGLAGGKETQYF. The CDR3 DNA sequence: TGTGCCAGCAGCCCCAGAGGGCTAGCGGGAGGGAAAGAGACCCAGTACTTC. Complete variable domain (other parts from reference TRBV11-3 and TRBJ2-5): EAGVVQSPRYKIIEKKQPVAFWCNPISGHNTLYWYLQNLGQGPELLIRYENEEAVDDSQLPKDRFSAERLKGVDSTLKIQPAELGDSAVYLCASSPRGLAGGKETQYFGPGTRLLVL.

CDR3 region: CSANQGYVQYF. Here the CDR3 DNA reads TGCAGTGCTAACCAGGGGTACGTTCAGTACTTC. The rearrangement joins TRBV20-1 to TRBJ2-4; possibly TRBD1 for D (6 bases). The length of the CDR3 is 11 residues. Trimming removed 4 bases at V and 11 bases at J, with 12 bases between. From germline, CDR1 is DFQATT and CDR2 SNEGSKA (reference sequence).

This clone has just a few counts. The rearrangement links TRBV19 to TRBJ1-5, with 7 bases lining up with TRBD1. Trimming cost V 3 bases and J 4 bases; bases outside gene matches: 6. The CDR3 runs 15 residues. Germline lookup yields CDR1 LNHDA and CDR2 SQIVND (reference sequence). CDR3 residues: CASSIRRGTNQPQHF. The CDR3 bases are TGTGCCAGTAGTATCCGCAGGGGGACGAATCAGCCCCAGCATTTT.

V and J are TRBV19 and TRBJ1-6, with D tentatively TRBD1 (5 bases). Trimming stripped 7 bases from V and 5 bases from J, with 9 bases between. The germline CDR1 and CDR2 sequences are LNHDA and SQIVND (reference sequence). The length of the CDR3 is 13 residues. The CDR3 DNA sequence: TGTGCCAGTAAGACAGAACATAATTCACCCCTCCACTTT. Residues: CASKTEHNSPLHF.

The rearrangement uses TRBV7-9 and TRBJ2-5; TRBD2 agrees at 7 bases. Germline V gene sequence: CDR1 SEHNR, CDR2 FQNEAQ (reference sequence). This CDR3 region has 15 residues. Germline trimming cut 2 bases from V and 2 bases from J; bases unmatched to any gene: 5. The DNA for the CDR3 is TGTGCCAGCAGCTTATGGGACGGGGGGCAAGAGACCCAGTACTTC. Residues: CASSLWDGGQETQYF.

This clone occurred once. The chain couples TRBV27 to TRBJ2-3; D possibly corresponds to TRBD2 (5 bases). The germline CDR1 and CDR2 sequences are MNHEY and SMNVEV (reference sequence). There are 16 residues in the CDR3. The V end lost 4 bases, the J end lost 3 bases, and 17 bases lay between the germline ends. The CDR3 nucleotides read TGTGCCAGCAGTTCCGGGATCAACCTGAGAACAGATACGCAGTATTTT. Translation: CASSSGINLRTDTQYF.

The rearrangement joins TRBV14 to TRBJ2-6, with 8 bases matching TRBD2. The CDR3 sequence is 18 residues long. Germline lookup yields CDR1 SGHDN and CDR2 FVKESK. J gave up 0 bases and V 8 bases, and 12 bases lay outside the gene matches. The CDR3 DNA reads TGTGCCAGCGCGTCCCGAGCGGGGGATACCTCTGGGGCCAACGTCCTGACTTTC. This gives the protein CASASRAGDTSGANVLTF.

This sequence joins TRBV5-1 and TRBJ1-2; D gene ambiguous. Germline V gene sequence: CDR1 SGHRS, CDR2 YFSETQ. Trimming took 3 bases from V and 4 from J, leaving 10 bases between them. The CDR3 runs to 13 residues. CDR3 region: CASSSNTLYGYTF. The CDR3 DNA sequence: TGCGCCAGCAGCTCGAACACCCTCTATGGCTACACCTTC.

This clone was seen a single time. The genes are TRBV5-1 and TRBJ1-6, with TRBD1 matching over 7 bases. The CDR3 spans 16 residues. Germline CDR1 reads SGHRS; CDR2 reads YFSETQ. The ends lost 6 bases at V and 0 bases at J; junction bases unmatched: 6. CDR3 residues: CASTPGGNSYNSPLHF. CDR3 sequence (DNA): TGCGCCAGCACCCCAGGGGGGAACTCCTATAATTCACCCCTCCACTTT. The full variable domain, rest sourced from reference TRBV5-1 and TRBJ1-6, is KAGVTQTPRYLIKTRGQQVTLSCSPISGHRSVSWYQQTPGQGLQFLFEYFSETQRNKGNFPGRFSGRQFSNSRSEMNVSTLELGDSALYLCASTPGGNSYNSPLHFGNGTRLTVT.

The chain has TRBV4-1 and TRBJ2-1; D is unresolved. In germline, CDR1 is MGHRA, CDR2 YSYEKL. V lost 2 bases, J lost 7 bases, and 18 bases lay in between. This CDR3 comprises 16 residues. The chain's CDR3 is CASSQIPTRRKNEQFF. CDR3 sequence (DNA): TGCGCCAGCAGCCAAATACCTACCCGAAGAAAGAATGAGCAGTTCTTC.

The rearrangement uses TRBV11-2 and TRBJ1-2; D is undetermined. Trimming cost V 5 bases and J 8 bases, with 15 bases left between them. Germline loops: CDR1 SGHAT, CDR2 FQNNGV. This CDR3 is 13 amino acids long. CDR3 loop: CASSLTDLRGYTF. CDR3 DNA sequence: TGTGCCAGCAGCCTGACGGACTTGCGGGGCTACACCTTC.

This clone was detected once. CDR3 region: CASSSRTEDRTDTQYF. DNA of the CDR3: TGTGCCAGCAGCTCCAGGACGGAGGACCGAACAGATACGCAGTATTTT. The chain uses TRBV13 and TRBJ2-3; D is possibly TRBD2 (5 bases). The CDR3 has 16 residues. V lost 4 bases and J 3 bases, leaving 17 bases between the germline ends. CDR1 PRHDT and CDR2 FYEKMQ come from the germline V gene (reference sequence).

The chain recombines TRBV29-1 with TRBJ2-3; 16 nucleotides match TRBD2. V gave up 4 bases and J gave up 4 bases; unmatched junction bases: 5. CDR1 is SQVTM and CDR2 is ANQGSEA in the germline V gene. There are 16 residues in the CDR3. CDR3 DNA sequence: TGCAGCGTTGGCGGGACTAGCGGGGGGGCGGCAGATACGCAGTATTTT. Translating gives CSVGGTSGGAADTQYF.

J is TRBJ1-1 and V is TRBV2; 7 positions match TRBD1. This CDR3 contains 15 residues. Trimming cost V 5 bases and J 0 bases; bases outside gene matches: 6. Germline CDR1 SNHLY, CDR2 FYNNEI. CDR3 amino acids: CASSPGQTMNTEAFF. CDR3 coding DNA: TGTGCCAGCAGTCCGGGACAGACAATGAACACTGAAGCTTTCTTT.

The V and J genes are TRBV7-3 and TRBJ2-1; D not resolved. Germline V gene lookup returns CDR1 SGHTA and CDR2 FQGTGA. CDR3 length equals 17 residues. V was cut by 1 base and J by 0 bases, with 13 bases left in between. The CDR3 loop reads CASSLIGTPGSYNEQFF. The CDR3 nucleotides read TGTGCCAGCAGCTTAATAGGTACCCCAGGCTCCTACAATGAGCAGTTCTTC.

V and J are TRBV2 and TRBJ2-7; 8 bases are shared with TRBD1. Germline-derived CDR1 and CDR2 are SNHLY and FYNNEI. With 1 base clipped from V and 4 bases from J, the junction kept 3 bases outside the gene matches. The CDR3 contains 14 residues. CDR3 in DNA: TGTGCCAGCAGTGAAGAGGACAGGGCTTACGAGCAGTACTTC. As protein: CASSEEDRAYEQYF.

This sequence joins TRBV2 and TRBJ1-5; a possible D gene is TRBD1 (5 bases). V lost 6 bases and J lost 0, with 12 bases in between. The CDR3 totals 15 residues. Looked up from germline, CDR1 is SNHLY and CDR2 is FYNNEI. CDR3 bases: TGTGCCAGCAGCCGGGACTCTACTAGCAATCAGCCCCAGCATTTT. Amino acids: CASSRDSTSNQPQHF.

The chain links TRBV5-6 to TRBJ1-2; D is perhaps TRBD1 (5 bases). Trimming shortened V by 3 bases and J by 5 bases, and 17 bases separated the two germline ends. Germline-derived CDR1 and CDR2 are SGHDT and YYEEEE. This CDR3 is built from 15 residues. CDR3 DNA sequence: TGTGCCAGCAGCTCGAGGCAGGGAGGTGTATATGGCTACACCTTC. Amino acids: CASSSRQGGVYGYTF.

The chain employs TRBV5-1 and TRBJ2-4; tentative D call: TRBD1 (5 bases). V lost 1 base and J lost 9, with 11 bases in between. The V gene's germline CDR1 is SGHRS and CDR2 YFSETQ. This CDR3 region has 13 residues. The CDR3 protein is CASSLRQGGIQYF. The CDR3 DNA reads as TGCGCCAGCAGCTTGCGCCAGGGTGGCATTCAGTACTTC.

The chain couples TRBV30 to TRBJ2-1; TRBD1 matches at 10 bases. Germline trimming cut 4 bases from V and 9 bases from J; bases unmatched to any gene: 12. The CDR3 covers 15 residues. Germline loops: CDR1 GTSNPN, CDR2 SVGIG (reference sequence). CDR3 in DNA: TGTGCCTGGACGCGGGGTGGGACAGGGGTTCGTGAGCAGTTCTTC. This translates into CAWTRGGTGVREQFF.

Regarding this clone: Other DNA sequences in the same sample also yield this CDR3. This chain uses TRBV19 with TRBJ2-1; D call uncertain. Trimming pared 3 bases from V and 10 bases from J, leaving 7 bases between. CDR1 and CDR2 (germline): LNHDA, SQIVND (reference sequence). CDR3 length: 11 amino acids. CDR3 residues: CASSISREQFF. CDR3 bases: TGTGCCAGTAGTATTAGTCGGGAGCAGTTCTTC.

This sequence joins TRBV30 and TRBJ1-3; 7 nucleotides match TRBD1. V shed 2 bases, J shed 2 bases, and the junction held 3 bases outside the gene matches. CDR1 is GTSNPN, CDR2 SVGIG, per germline (reference sequence). This CDR3 has 14 residues. As DNA, the CDR3 is TGTGCCTGGAGTTCGACAGGGCCTGGAAACACCATATATTTT. Translated, it gives CAWSSTGPGNTIYF.